This T cell receptor beta chain was profiled in a study of cytomegalovirus exposure and HLA in healthy donors. Overall study context: About 85 million unique TCR sequences came from HLA-typed donors in an early release. The study's findings and limits: TCR beta chains numbering more than 150 were designated cytomegalovirus-associated. For most TCR beta V segments, an earlier analysis put the productive rate at about 90% or about 30% of the time.

Amplification used 60 Vbeta primers and 13 Jbeta primers. TCRdb's table, derived via immunoSEQ multiplex PCR, lists solely in-frame clones and lacks some. The sample holds around 260,000 clones, 75% to 90% seen once. Note on this clone: Antigen specificity is unknown.

Trimming removed 7 bases at V and 7 bases at J, with 25 bases between. The CDR3 runs 16 residues. The germline CDR1 and CDR2 sequences are MDHEN and SYDVKM. The chain joins TRBV28 to TRBJ1-2, with a tentative D call TRBD1 (6 bases). The TCR comes from a girl aged 2-10 years in good health and CMV-seronegative. Input material: PBMCs. CDR3 in amino acids: CASNSFGGAVRGGYTF. The CDR3 nucleotides are TGTGCCAGCAACTCCTTCGGGGGGGCCGTGAGGGGTGGCTACACCTTC.